Detailed here is one T cell receptor beta chain. Antigen unknown. At survey level, the immunoSEQ assay was run in its v3.0 version. The method was immunoSEQ multiplex PCR; TCRdb's version includes in-frame clones alone and lacks a portion of them. This sample has more than 35,000 clones, with 90% to 95% found just once. This specimen comes from a study of long-term antiretroviral therapy in people with HIV. Study details: Collection of the earliest samples took place about a decade ahead of the 2015 immediate-ART recommendation. Regarding the study as a whole: Upon ART, diversity increased but remained lower than transplant donor controls.

The CDR3 has 15 residues. Trimming pared 0 bases from V and 2 bases from J, leaving 10 bases between. Looked up from germline, CDR1 is LGHNA and CDR2 is YSLEER. The TCR comes from a woman aged 45-65 years with HIV. The material was unsorted PBMCs, obtained 3.7 years after starting antiretroviral therapy. The chain employs TRBV4-3 and TRBJ2-5; tentative D call: TRBD1 (6 bases). The CDR3 sequence is CASSQDRGLQETQYF. The CDR3 DNA sequence: TGCGCCAGCAGCCAAGACAGGGGCCTGCAAGAGACCCAGTACTTC.